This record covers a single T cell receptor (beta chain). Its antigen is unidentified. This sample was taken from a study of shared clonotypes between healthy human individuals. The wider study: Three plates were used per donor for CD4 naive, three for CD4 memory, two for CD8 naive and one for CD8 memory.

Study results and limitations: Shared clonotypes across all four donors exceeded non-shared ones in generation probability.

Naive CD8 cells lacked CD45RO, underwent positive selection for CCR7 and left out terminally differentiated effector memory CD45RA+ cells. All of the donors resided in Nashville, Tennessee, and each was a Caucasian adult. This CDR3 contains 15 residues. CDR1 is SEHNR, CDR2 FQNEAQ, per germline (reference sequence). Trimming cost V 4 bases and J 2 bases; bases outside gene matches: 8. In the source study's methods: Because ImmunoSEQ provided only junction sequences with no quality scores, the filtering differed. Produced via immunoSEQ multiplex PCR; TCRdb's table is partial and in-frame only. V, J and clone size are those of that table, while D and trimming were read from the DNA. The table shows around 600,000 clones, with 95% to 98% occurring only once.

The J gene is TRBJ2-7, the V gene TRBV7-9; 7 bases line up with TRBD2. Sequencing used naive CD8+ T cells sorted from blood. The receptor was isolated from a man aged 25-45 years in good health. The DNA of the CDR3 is TGTGCCAGCAGCTCTTCTGAGCGGGGTACCTACGAGCAGTACTTC. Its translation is CASSSSERGTYEQYF. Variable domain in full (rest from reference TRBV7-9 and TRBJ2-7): DTGVSQNPRHKITKRGQNVTFRCDPISEHNRLYWYRQTLGQGPEFLTYFQNEAQLEKSRLLSDRFSAERPKGSFSTLEIQRTEQGDSAMYLCASSSSERGTYEQYFGPGTRLTVT.